This TCR beta chain was retrieved from a study of blood T cell repertoires in COVID-19 (dated by TCRdb to 2019 to 2021). With regard to the full study: Samples covering the acute and convalescent phases of COVID-19 were provided by collaborators in the United States, Italy and Spain. The material from the prospective study consisted of cDNA or gDNA derived from T cells, B-cell-depleted T cells, or PBMCs. The repertoires were released in a freely available public database meant as a resource for research on the immune response to SARS-CoV-2. HLA class I and class II types, where available, came from metadata supplied by the sample provider rather than from assay-based typing. The dataset comprised deeply sampled blood TCRbeta repertoires from subjects exposed to, actively infected with, or recovered from COVID-19. The sample metadata nearly always contained a de-identified subject ID, COVID-19 status, age in years and sex. The samples were drawn from two sources: the first 160 participants of the ongoing ImmuneRACE study, and about 1,300 subjects contributed by 6 global collaborators.

To note about this clone: Its target antigen remains unknown. No qualities accompany the bases; no much larger clone lies one base away.

Broad study findings and their caveats: The amount of clinical and demographic metadata varied by source and participant and was provided uncurated.

The immunoSEQ Assay, a bias-controlled multiplex PCR, was used to amplify TCRbeta CDR3 regions from genomic DNA. The original methods were these. The number of nucleated cells in each sample was estimated from the amplification of reference gene primers within the assay. To quantify the absolute abundance of each unique TCRbeta CDR3 rearrangement, sequence reads were collapsed and filtered. For each sample, productive Simpson clonality was calculated as the square root of Simpson's diversity index over productive rearrangements. TCRdb carries this immuneACCESS record with in-frame sequences only. Its versions omit some clonotypes, under half of them owing to an unresolved V gene in the studies checked, with the rest unexplained. The V and J calls and clone size were taken over from that table, and D and trimming were inferred from the DNA. The sample yields 380,000 or so clones; 70% to 85% were counted once. The ten largest clones capture more than 0.95% of the sample.

Reading the germline V gene (reference sequence) gives CDR1 SGHKS and CDR2 YYEKEE. The germline V end is reduced by 0 bases and the J end by 9 bases; junction bases left unmatched: 6. The CDR3 covers 16 residues, taking in both the cysteine and the phenylalanine. Only the CDR3 DNA stays, 48 bases, in frame from base 1. The collaborating institutions used their own protocols to collect whole blood in K2EDTA tubes. For TCRbeta analysis, collaborator samples were shipped as frozen whole blood, as isolated PBMCs, or as DNA extracted from either sample type. Sequencing was performed on peripheral blood. The TCR originated in a human donor with acute or convalescent COVID-19. The donor label of this sample is uncertain. Here the chain combines TRBV5-5 and TRBJ2-2; 12 middle bases align to TRBD1. The bases read TGTGCCAGCAGCTTGGGGCCCGGGACAGGGGGCTGGGAGCTGTTTTTT. Translation gives CASSLGPGTGGWELFF.